This T cell receptor (beta chain) was captured in a study of OX40 agonist ivuxolimab in advanced cancers. Study as a whole: Patients received ivuxolimab, an intravenous treatment, every 2 weeks at 0.01 to 10 mg/kg. Past anti-PD-1, anti-PD-L1 or anti-CTLA-4 therapy was accepted, and 40% had received some.

Study-wide points: Partial responders treated at 0.1-3.0 mg/kg exhibited clonal expansion among the lowest measured.

Trimming cost V 4 bases and J 7 bases; bases outside gene matches: 7. The germline gives CDR1 SGHNT, CDR2 YENEEA. The CDR3 extends over 14 amino acids. The method was immunoSEQ multiplex PCR; TCRdb's version includes in-frame clones alone and lacks a portion of them. The sample has some 95,000 clones; approximately 86% are singletons. Concerning this clone: Its specificity is unknown.

The clonotype comes from an adult with an advanced solid tumor such as melanoma, head and neck, liver or kidney cancer. The chain recombines TRBV11-3 with TRBJ2-1; 7 bases map to TRBD2. The sample here was CD4+ or CD8+ T cells sorted from blood, taken in a trial of the OX40 agonist ivuxolimab. CDR3 sequence reads: CASSSRWEGNEQFF. In DNA, the CDR3 is TGTGCCAGCAGCTCCCGGTGGGAGGGGAATGAGCAGTTCTTC.